This T cell receptor (beta chain) comes out of a study of shared clonotypes between healthy human individuals. Study conclusions and caveats: The small donor group covered limited genetic and exposure diversity.

Germline V gene lookup returns CDR1 KGHSH and CDR2 LQKENI. Trimming shortened V by 6 bases and J by 2 bases, and 11 bases separated the two germline ends. The CDR3 covers 14 residues. Remarks on this clone: Its antigen remains unidentified.

Evenly divided among several immunoSEQ plates was the genomic DNA of each subset. Only in-frame clones appear in the TCRdb table, and some are missing; sequencing was by immunoSEQ multiplex PCR. The sample shows fewer than 1 million clones, just over 95% of them seen only once. Cells designated naive CD8 were CD45RO-negative and were positively selected for CCR7, with terminally differentiated effector memory CD45RA+ cells excluded. The chain links TRBV18 to TRBJ2-1; D is ambiguous. The sample was naive CD8+ T cells sorted from blood. This TCR was sampled from a man aged 30-40 years in good health. CDR3 amino acids: CASSGGQAYNEQFF. DNA of the CDR3: TGTGCCAGCTCCGGCGGTCAGGCCTACAATGAGCAGTTCTTC.